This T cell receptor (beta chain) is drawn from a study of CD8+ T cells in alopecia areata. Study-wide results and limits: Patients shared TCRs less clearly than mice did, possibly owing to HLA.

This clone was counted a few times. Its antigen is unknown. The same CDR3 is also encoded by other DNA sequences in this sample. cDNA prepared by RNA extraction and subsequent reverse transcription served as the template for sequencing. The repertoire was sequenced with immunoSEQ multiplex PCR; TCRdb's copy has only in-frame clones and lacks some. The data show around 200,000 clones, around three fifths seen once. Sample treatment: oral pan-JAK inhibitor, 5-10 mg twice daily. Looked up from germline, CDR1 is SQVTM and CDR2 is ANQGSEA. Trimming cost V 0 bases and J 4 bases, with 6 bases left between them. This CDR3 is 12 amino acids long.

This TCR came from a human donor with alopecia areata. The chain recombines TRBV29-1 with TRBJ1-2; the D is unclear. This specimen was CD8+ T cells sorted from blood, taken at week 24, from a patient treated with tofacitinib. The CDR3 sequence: CSVEDRFYGYTF. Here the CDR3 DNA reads TGCAGCGTTGAAGACCGGTTCTATGGCTACACCTTC.